This TCR beta chain was identified during a study of read filtering for tumor transcriptome and immune sequencing. At the level of the study: By R-ISS, stages I, II and III held approximately 8, 16 and 7 patients. Whole-transcriptome libraries were prepared after DNase treatment.

This library used 300 to 450 ng RNA and molecular barcoded adaptors spanning alpha/delta and beta/gamma chains. Each CDR3 protein is one row after TCRdb ran MiXCR on the reads. The sample lists fewer than 90,000 distinct CDR3 sequences, approximately 13% occurring once. This clonotype was recorded at least ten times. Its specificity is unknown. Study-wide results and caveats: Approximately 82% of IR-seq clonotypes had a single read, yet these held approximately 4% of reads.

The V gene's germline CDR1 is SGHDT and CDR2 YYEEEE. The CDR3 is made up of 16 amino acids. V gave up 4 bases and J gave up 2 bases; unmatched junction bases: 11. The V call is TRBV5-6, the J call TRBJ1-2, with 7 bases fitting TRBD1. The sample consisted of a population of CD138-negative cells sorted from bone marrow. This TCR came from a donor at least 40 years old with multiple myeloma. The CDR3 sequence: CASSQMDLGQNYGYTF. The CDR3 DNA is TGTGCCAGCAGCCAAATGGACCTGGGACAGAACTATGGCTACACCTTC.